This entry lists 11 T cell receptor beta chains sequenced from one sample in a study of siplizumab effects on memory and regulatory T cells. Here immunoSEQ multiplex PCR was the method, and the copy in TCRdb shows in-frame clones only, minus some. The sample has about 100,000 clones, 75% to 95% seen once. Specimen: CD4+ T cells sorted from blood. The receptors here all came from a human donor in good health. Some clones in this sample may be carry-over from other donors' samples.

This clone was counted once. This chain joins TRBV19 and TRBJ1-5, with TRBD1 matching over 10 bases. This CDR3 is built from 14 residues. The ends lost 7 bases at V and 7 bases at J; junction bases unmatched: 7. Germline CDR1 LNHDA, CDR2 SQIVND (reference sequence). The CDR3 DNA follows: TGTGCCAGTACCAGGGACAGGGGTTACCAGCCCCAGCATTTT. Protein product: CASTRDRGYQPQHF.

J is TRBJ2-2 and V is TRBV9; TRBD1 might be the D (7 bases). Trimming removed 3 bases at V and 4 bases at J, with 16 bases between. The CDR3 runs 16 residues. CDR1 is SGDLS and CDR2 is YYNGEE in the germline V gene. The CDR3 sequence: CASSARQGGGTGELFF. The CDR3 coding sequence is TGTGCCAGCAGCGCCAGACAGGGAGGCGGCACCGGGGAGCTGTTTTTT.

This chain joins TRBV30 and TRBJ2-7; the D is unclear. Deletions cut 4 bases from V and 3 bases from J, with 13 bases between. The CDR3 covers 13 residues. Germline V gene data show CDR1 as GTSNPN and CDR2 as SVGIG (reference sequence). The CDR3 sequence is CAWTPASYYEQYF. CDR3 sequence (DNA): TGTGCCTGGACCCCCGCGAGCTACTACGAGCAGTACTTC. The full variable domain, rest sourced from reference TRBV30 and TRBJ2-7, is SQTIHQWPATLVQPVGSPLSLECTVEGTSNPNLYWYRQAAGRGLQLLFYSVGIGQISSEVPQNLSASRPQDRQFILSSKKLLLSDSGFYLCAWTPASYYEQYFGPGTRLTVT.

The chain joins TRBV28 to TRBJ1-1; D remains ambiguous. Trimming left V 7 bases short and J 1 base short, with 13 bases between. Per germline, CDR1 MDHEN and CDR2 SYDVKM. The CDR3 totals 14 residues. The CDR3 sequence: CASIVGLGNTEAFF. CDR3 DNA: TGTGCCAGCATCGTAGGGCTCGGGAACACTGAAGCTTTCTTT.

Regarding this clone: The CDR3 end shows no conserved phenylalanine or tryptophan, and so a read error is likely. Because the CDR3's place on the DNA is in doubt, the DNA is left out and the CDR3 is given as listed by TCRdb. The rearrangement links TRBV14 to TRBJ2-7. CDR1 and CDR2 from the germline V gene are SGHDN and FVKESK. The CDR3 numbers 10 amino acids, ends counted. The CDR3 reads CASSQEVGPL.

The chain couples TRBV5-4 to TRBJ2-1; 9 bases match TRBD2. The CDR3 length is 16 residues. J gave up 0 bases and V 4 bases, and 5 bases lay outside the gene matches. Germline CDR1 is SGHNT and CDR2 is YYREEE (reference sequence). Here the CDR3 DNA reads TGTGCCAGCAGCACTAATAGCGGGAGCTCCTACAATGAGCAGTTCTTC. It codes for CASSTNSGSSYNEQFF.

The chain is built from TRBV4-1 and TRBJ2-3, with a weak D call TRBD2 (6 bases). Trimming removed 4 bases from V and 3 bases from J, with 23 bases in between. Germline V gene data show CDR1 as MGHRA and CDR2 as YSYEKL. The CDR3 contains 18 residues. The CDR3 sequence: CASSLQRVAEGRTDTQYF. The CDR3 DNA reads as TGCGCCAGCAGCCTCCAGAGGGTAGCGGAGGGGAGGACAGATACGCAGTATTTT.

The V call is TRBV6-5, the J call TRBJ2-5; the match to TRBD2 covers 7 bases. V was pared by 0 bases and J by 4 bases, with 8 bases of the junction left unmatched. Germline values: CDR1 MNHEY, CDR2 SVGAGI. The CDR3 length is 16 residues. The CDR3 sequence is CASSYSLGGGRETQYF. CDR3 sequence (DNA): TGTGCCAGCAGTTACTCGCTGGGGGGGGGACGAGAGACCCAGTACTTC.

The rearrangement joins TRBV5-1 to TRBJ2-1; 11 bases are a match to TRBD2. The V gene's germline CDR1 is SGHRS and CDR2 YFSETQ. V shed 3 bases, J shed 2 bases, and the junction held 7 bases outside the gene matches. The CDR3 is made up of 17 amino acids. The CDR3 region has the DNA TGCGCCAGCAGCTGGCGGGGGACTAGCGGAGCCTACAATGAGCAGTTCTTC. It yields the protein CASSWRGTSGAYNEQFF.

This clone appeared a single time. V gene TRBV5-1 combines with J gene TRBJ2-3; TRBD2 might be the D (6 bases). Trimming removed 1 base from V and 1 base from J, with 10 bases in between. Germline CDR1 is SGHRS and CDR2 is YFSETQ. CDR3 length equals 15 residues. CDR3 protein: CASSLRREGTDTQYF. The CDR3 DNA is TGCGCCAGCAGCTTGAGGCGGGAAGGCACAGATACGCAGTATTTT.

The CDR3 protein is CASSKGQTRTDTQYF. The CDR3 DNA reads TGTGCCAGCAGCAAAGGACAGACCCGCACAGATACGCAGTATTTT. V gene TRBV7-3 combines with J gene TRBJ2-3, with D possibly being TRBD1 (6 bases). The V end was cut by 5 bases, the J end by 1 base, with 13 bases between. Germline-derived CDR1 and CDR2 are SGHTA and FQGTGA. This CDR3 has 15 amino acids.